Listed here are 12 T cell receptor beta chains from one sample, sequenced in a study of blood T cell repertoires in COVID-19. The assay was immunoSEQ multiplex PCR, and TCRdb's table has in-frame clones only and misses some. The table has hundreds of thousands of clones, 85% seen once. The sequencing input was peripheral blood. These receptors were collected from a woman between 18 and 29 years old with acute or convalescent COVID-19.

J is TRBJ1-5 and V is TRBV5-1; D is unclear. The CDR3 extends over 15 amino acids. V was shortened by 0 bases and J by 0 bases, with 7 bases between the two germline ends. CDR1 and CDR2 (germline): SGHRS, YFSETQ. CDR3 loop: CASSLVRDSNQPQHF. The CDR3 DNA is TGCGCCAGCAGCTTGGTGCGGGATAGCAATCAGCCCCAGCATTTT.

The chain has TRBV28 and TRBJ2-1, with D possibly matching TRBD2 (7 bases). V gave up 3 bases and J gave up 10 bases, with 22 bases separating them. The germline V gene encodes CDR1 MDHEN and CDR2 SYDVKM. The CDR3 has 16 residues. CDR3 sequence: CASSLRLVTRGAEQFF. DNA for the CDR3: TGTGCCAGCAGTTTGAGATTGGTCACCCGGGGGGCCGAGCAGTTCTTC. The full variable domain, completed using reference TRBV28 and TRBJ2-1, is DVKVTQSSRYLVKRTGEKVFLECVQDMDHENMFWYRQDPGLGLRLIYFSYDVKMKEKGDIPEGYSVSREKKERFSLILESASTNQTSMYLCASSLRLVTRGAEQFFGPGTRLTVL.

CDR3 in DNA: TGTGCCAGCAGCCAAGAGTCCGGGGGTCAGAGCACAGATACGCAGTATTTT. Its translation: CASSQESGGQSTDTQYF. This sequence joins TRBV3-1 (or the pseudogene TRBV3-2) and TRBJ2-3, with D perhaps matching TRBD2 (6 bases). The ends were cut back, 0 bases at V and 0 bases at J, with 13 bases in the middle. From germline, CDR1 is LGHDT and CDR2 YNNKEL (reference sequence). This CDR3 is 17 amino acids long.

A single count supports this clone. The V call is TRBV19, the J call TRBJ1-4; D possibly corresponds to TRBD1 (6 bases). V lost 7 bases and J lost 4, with 22 bases in between. Per the germline V gene, CDR1 is LNHDA and CDR2 is SQIVND (reference sequence). This CDR3 has 17 amino acids. The CDR3 is CASTQFLAGDINEKLFF. In DNA, the CDR3 is TGTGCCAGTACCCAATTTCTGGCAGGGGACATTAATGAAAAACTGTTTTTT.

This chain connects TRBV19 to TRBJ1-6; D perhaps matches TRBD1 (5 bases). V was clipped by 6 bases and J by 9 bases, with 12 bases between them. There are 13 residues in the CDR3. Germline V gene data show CDR1 as LNHDA and CDR2 as SQIVND (reference sequence). The CDR3 DNA reads TGTGCCAGTAGACGGGGGTCGGGTTCACCCCTCCACTTT. It is translated as CASRRGSGSPLHF.

The V gene is TRBV28, the J gene TRBJ2-1; 11 nucleotides line up with TRBD1. Trimming at V came to 5 bases and at J to 7 bases, leaving 7 bases not matched to a gene. This CDR3 contains 15 residues. Germline V gene data show CDR1 as MDHEN and CDR2 as SYDVKM. The CDR3 region is CASSPGQGAINEQFF. The CDR3 region has the DNA TGTGCCAGCAGTCCCGGACAGGGGGCAATTAATGAGCAGTTCTTC. The entire variable domain, with the rest obtained from reference TRBV28 and TRBJ2-1, is as follows: DVKVTQSSRYLVKRTGEKVFLECVQDMDHENMFWYRQDPGLGLRLIYFSYDVKMKEKGDIPEGYSVSREKKERFSLILESASTNQTSMYLCASSPGQGAINEQFFGPGTRLTVL.

CDR3 nucleotides: TGCGCCAGCAGCTTGGGCGACACGAGCTATGGCTACACCTTC. Translated: CASSLGDTSYGYTF. The chain employs TRBV5-1 and TRBJ1-2, with D hard to call. The CDR3 extends over 14 amino acids. V lost 0 bases and J 4 bases, leaving 10 bases between the germline ends. The germline V gene encodes CDR1 SGHRS and CDR2 YFSETQ.

This sequence joins TRBV28 and TRBJ1-1; TRBD1 aligns across 7 bases. The CDR3 has 15 residues. Germline assignment: CDR1 MDHEN and CDR2 SYDVKM. The V segment lost 10 bases and the J segment 4 bases; nucleotides outside the gene matches: 15. The CDR3 sequence is CATIKDRPFFTEAFF. The CDR3 DNA reads as TGTGCCACAATAAAGGACAGGCCCTTTTTCACTGAAGCTTTCTTT.

This clone showed up just once. This chain links TRBV6-5 with TRBJ1-2; D perhaps matches TRBD1 (6 bases). Looked up from germline, CDR1 is MNHEY and CDR2 is SVGAGI. The CDR3 extends over 16 amino acids. Deletions cut 1 base from V and 4 bases from J, with 16 bases between. CDR3 sequence reads: CASSYFPFPDSYGYTF. The DNA of the CDR3 is TGTGCCAGCAGTTACTTCCCGTTTCCGGACAGCTATGGCTACACCTTC.

The chain is built from TRBV24-1 and TRBJ2-1, with 10 bases fitting TRBD2. This CDR3 contains 15 residues. Trimming cost V 7 bases and J 3 bases; bases outside gene matches: 5. Germline CDR1 reads KGHDR; CDR2 reads SFDVKD. CDR3 nucleotides: TGTGCCACCAGAACAAGCGGGAGGGGCTACAATGAGCAGTTCTTC. Translating it yields CATRTSGRGYNEQFF.

This rearrangement joins TRBV10-3 to TRBJ1-1; 8 positions agree with TRBD1. CDR1 is ENHRY, CDR2 SYGVKD, per germline. J gave up 8 bases and V 7 bases, and 6 bases lay outside the gene matches. The CDR3 covers 12 residues. The CDR3 coding sequence is TGTGCCATCACGACAGGGGAAGGGGAAGCTTTCTTT. This encodes CAITTGEGEAFF.

The gene calls are TRBV28 and TRBJ1-1; 12 nucleotides line up with TRBD1. CDR3 length: 17 residues. Unmatched junction bases numbered 15, after V lost 6 bases and J lost 7 bases. Germline V gene data show CDR1 as MDHEN and CDR2 as SYDVKM. CDR3 in DNA: TGTGCCAGCAGCAGCCCCCGGGACAGGGGGCATAGCGGTGAAGCTTTCTTT. Protein sequence: CASSSPRDRGHSGEAFF.